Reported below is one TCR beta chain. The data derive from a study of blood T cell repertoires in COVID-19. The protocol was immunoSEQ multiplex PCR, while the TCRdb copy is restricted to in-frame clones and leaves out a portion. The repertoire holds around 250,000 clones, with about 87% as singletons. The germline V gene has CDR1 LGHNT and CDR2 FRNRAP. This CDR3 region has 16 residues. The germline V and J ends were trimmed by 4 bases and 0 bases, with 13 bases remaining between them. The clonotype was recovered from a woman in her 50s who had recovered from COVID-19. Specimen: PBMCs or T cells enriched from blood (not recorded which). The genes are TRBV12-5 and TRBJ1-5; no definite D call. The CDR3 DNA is TGTGCTAGTGGTTCCATCTCAGGCTATAGCAATCAGCCCCAGCATTTT. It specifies CASGSISGYSNQPQHF.